This TCR beta chain emerged from a study of blood T cells in healthy people across ages. Notes on the study in general: With unsorted PBMCs, a conclusive comparison of naive versus antigen-experienced cells was not possible.

Turning to this clonotype: Its antigen remains unidentified.

V trimming: 4 bases; J trimming: 5 bases; junction bases outside the gene matches: 4. From germline, CDR1 is MNHNS and CDR2 SASEGT. The CDR3 has 15 amino acids. A second PCR of about 7 to 12 cycles used a sample-barcoded 5' primer and a J-beta primer mix. TCRdb fed the 5' RACE reads into MiXCR, producing one record per CDR3 protein. The repertoire holds about 970,000 distinct CDR3 sequences, with just over 50% as singletons. The sample comprised blood. The rearrangement joins TRBV6-1 to TRBJ2-5, with TRBD2 identical over 13 bases. The sequence was collected from a woman in her sixties in good health. CDR3 protein: CASSGTSGSGETQYF. The CDR3 region has the DNA TGTGCCAGCAGTGGGACTAGCGGGAGTGGTGAGACCCAGTACTTC.